The source of this T cell receptor (beta chain) is a study of T-cell memory formation after mild COVID-19. Study-wide context: TCR clusters showed largely donor specificity.

TCRdb processed the 5' RACE reads anew with MiXCR; each CDR3 protein has one entry. The data hold roughly 100,000 distinct CDR3 sequences, with 9.5% to 15% observed a single time. CDR3 length: 14 amino acids. CDR1 and CDR2 (germline): SEHNR, FQNEAQ (reference sequence). V lost 0 bases and J 4 bases, leaving 6 bases between the germline ends. Notes on this clonotype: Its specificity is unknown.

Whole-study findings and limits: Clones contracting day 15 to 85 were balanced CD4/CD8; later expanders leaned CD4+.

The sample was PBMCs or a T cell subset sorted from them (not recorded which). The receptor was isolated from an adult woman who had mild COVID-19 (a few samples of this study predate the infection). Cell type and time point are not known. The J gene is TRBJ1-4, the V gene TRBV7-9; D is uncertain. The chain's CDR3 is CASSLAPHNEKLFF. CDR3 bases: TGTGCCAGCAGCTTAGCGCCGCATAATGAAAAACTGTTTTTT.